The entry below describes one TCR beta chain. Its antigen is still unknown. Germline V gene lookup returns CDR1 SGHRS and CDR2 YFSETQ. The CDR3 covers 14 residues. The junction had 5 bases not matched to a gene; V was cut back by 4 bases and J by 2 bases. These data come from a study of cytomegalovirus exposure and HLA in healthy donors. Study-wide findings and caveats: The authors later found HLA-associated TCR beta chains more clonally expanded than equally common others.

The PCR contained 60 Vbeta and 13 Jbeta primers. Using immunoSEQ multiplex PCR, the repertoire was profiled, and TCRdb retains in-frame clones only, with some absent. The sample table sets out 40,000 or so clones. The donors (healthy individuals) were bone marrow donors. Sequencing was carried out using PBMCs. This TCR came from a male donor in good health and CMV-seronegative. The chain uses TRBV5-1 and TRBJ2-7; 8 bases match TRBD1. Here the CDR3 reads CASSQTGDAYEQYF. The CDR3 nucleotides are TGCGCCAGCAGCCAGACAGGGGATGCCTACGAGCAGTACTTC.